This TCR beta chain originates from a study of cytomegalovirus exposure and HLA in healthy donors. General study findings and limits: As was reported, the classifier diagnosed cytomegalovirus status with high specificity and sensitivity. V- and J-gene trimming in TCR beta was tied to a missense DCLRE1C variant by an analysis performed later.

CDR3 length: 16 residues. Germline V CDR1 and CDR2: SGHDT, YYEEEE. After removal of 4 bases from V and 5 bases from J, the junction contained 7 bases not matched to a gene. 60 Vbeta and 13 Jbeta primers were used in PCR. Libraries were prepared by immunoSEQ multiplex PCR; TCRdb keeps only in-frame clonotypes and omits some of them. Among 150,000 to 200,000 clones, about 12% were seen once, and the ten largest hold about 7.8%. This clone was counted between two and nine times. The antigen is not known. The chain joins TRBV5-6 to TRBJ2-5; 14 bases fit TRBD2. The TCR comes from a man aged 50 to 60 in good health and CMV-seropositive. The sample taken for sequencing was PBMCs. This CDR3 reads CASSLRLAGGPETQYF. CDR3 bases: TGTGCCAGCAGCCTCCGACTAGCGGGGGGGCCGGAGACCCAGTACTTC.